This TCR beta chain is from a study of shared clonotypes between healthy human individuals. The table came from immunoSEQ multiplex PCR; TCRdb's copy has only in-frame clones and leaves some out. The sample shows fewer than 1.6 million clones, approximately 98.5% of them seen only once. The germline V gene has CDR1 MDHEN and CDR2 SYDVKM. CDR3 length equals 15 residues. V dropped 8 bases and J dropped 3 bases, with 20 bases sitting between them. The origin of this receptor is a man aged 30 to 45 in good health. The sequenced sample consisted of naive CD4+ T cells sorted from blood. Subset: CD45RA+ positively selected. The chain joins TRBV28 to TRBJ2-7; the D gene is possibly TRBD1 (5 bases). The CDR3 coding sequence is TGTGCCAGCCAGCTAGGCGTTGACAGACTCTACGAGCAGTACTTC. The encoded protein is CASQLGVDRLYEQYF.